These T cell receptor beta chains were read from a single sample in a study of blood T cell repertoires in COVID-19. TCRdb's copy holds only in-frame clones and misses some; the assay was immunoSEQ multiplex PCR. The sample includes a few hundred thousand clones, around 86% of them seen just once. Specimen: PBMCs or T cells enriched from blood (not recorded which). The receptors were gathered from a middle-aged woman with acute COVID-19. Each CDR3 is given without its conserved first and last residue. Each record gives: V gene, J gene, CDR3 protein.

TRBV7-3	TRBJ2-3	ASSFAAATTDTQY
TRBV21-1	TRBJ2-7	ASSKNCREGDYEQY
TRBV6-5	TRBJ2-2	ASSYQNTGELF
TRBV7-2	TRBJ2-2	ASSSDRTTGELF
TRBV9	TRBJ2-2	ASSVDAPLNTGELF
TRBV6-5	TRBJ2-6	ASSQSGANVLT
TRBV5-6	TRBJ1-2	ASSLGPTGATGYT
TRBV4-3	TRBJ1-2	ASSPTGGRDGYT
TRBV18	TRBJ2-5	ASSRGTGGRETQY
TRBV5-3	TRBJ2-3	ARSLGASGSTDTQY
TRBV3-1/TRBV3-2	TRBJ1-2	ASSPPGRYGYT
TRBV28	TRBJ2-7	ASSFPSGTRPYEQY
TRBV27	TRBJ1-6	ASSLTSGSLGFSYNSPLH
TRBV9	TRBJ2-2	ASSVASGGFGTRNTGELF
TRBV28	TRBJ2-7	ASSSGHPLAS
TRBV9	TRBJ2-2	ASSVGDHSGLRAGELF
TRBV6-4	TRBJ2-1	ASSPTSANNEQF
TRBV4-1	TRBJ2-3	ASSQPGLANLPQY